A single sample gave rise to the 27 T cell receptor beta chains below, sequenced in a study of blood T cell repertoires in COVID-19. Produced via immunoSEQ multiplex PCR; TCRdb's table is partial and in-frame only. The sample shows 65,000 to 90,000 clones, about 90% of them seen only once. The sequenced material came from peripheral blood. The receptors were gathered from a human donor in a cohort sampled during active COVID-19.

The chain joins TRBV6-5 to TRBJ1-6; 7 bases match TRBD1. The V gene's germline CDR1 is MNHEY and CDR2 SVGAGI. This CDR3 is 15 amino acids long. Trimming took 6 bases from V and 5 from J; bases not matched to a gene: 7. As DNA, the CDR3 is TGTGCCAGCAGGGGACAGATGGGGAATAATTCACCCCTCCACTTT. Translating gives CASRGQMGNNSPLHF.

V is TRBV4-3 and J is TRBJ2-1; 10 nucleotides align to TRBD1. The germline V gene encodes CDR1 LGHNA and CDR2 YSLEER. This CDR3 comprises 17 residues. V lost 1 base, J lost 7 bases, and 10 bases stayed unmatched. The CDR3 region is CASSQGGPGQGMNEQFF. The CDR3, as DNA: TGCGCCAGCAGCCAAGGAGGACCGGGACAGGGGATGAATGAGCAGTTCTTC.

This sequence joins TRBV6-5 and TRBJ2-7; maybe TRBD1 (6 bases). Trimming took off 8 bases at V and 2 bases at J, with 19 bases between the two ends. The CDR3 is made up of 15 amino acids. Per the germline V gene, CDR1 is MNHEY and CDR2 is SVGAGI. The chain's CDR3 is CASGKGAGQTYEQYF. The CDR3 coding sequence is TGTGCCAGCGGGAAGGGCGCAGGACAGACCTACGAGCAGTACTTC.

The V call is TRBV5-1, the J call TRBJ2-7; D may be TRBD1 (6 bases). CDR3 length: 14 amino acids. Deletions cut 1 base from V and 3 bases from J, with 11 bases between. The V gene's germline CDR1 is SGHRS and CDR2 YFSETQ. CDR3 coding DNA: TGCGCCAGCAGCTTGAAACAGGGTATCTACGAGCAGTACTTC. Protein product: CASSLKQGIYEQYF.

This chain links TRBV7-3 with TRBJ1-2, with D possibly being TRBD1 (6 bases). Trimming took 1 base from V and 3 from J, leaving 9 bases between them. Germline-derived CDR1 and CDR2 are SGHTA and FQGTGA. This CDR3 has 14 residues. The CDR3 DNA follows: TGTGCCAGCAGCTTAATGGCAGGGGACTATGGCTACACCTTC. Amino acid sequence: CASSLMAGDYGYTF.

CDR3 in amino acids: CASSIRAGGPETQYF. DNA for the CDR3: TGTGCCAGCAGTATCCGAGCGGGGGGGCCGGAGACCCAGTACTTC. The chain has TRBV6-5 and TRBJ2-5; 10 nucleotides agree with TRBD2. The CDR3 contains 15 residues. In germline, CDR1 is MNHEY, CDR2 SVGAGI. V trimming: 5 bases; J trimming: 5 bases; junction bases outside the gene matches: 8.

This clone was counted a single time. The chain uses TRBV11-3 and TRBJ2-7; 8 bases line up with TRBD1. The V gene's germline CDR1 is SGHNT and CDR2 YENEEA. This CDR3 is 16 amino acids long. After removal of 2 bases from V and 2 bases from J, the junction contained 8 bases not matched to a gene. CDR3 in amino acids: CASSLSSGQGTYEQYF. CDR3 bases: TGTGCCAGCAGCTTAAGTAGTGGACAGGGAACCTACGAGCAGTACTTC.

This chain connects TRBV29-1 to TRBJ2-1, with D maybe TRBD2 (6 bases). CDR1 and CDR2 from the germline V gene are SQVTM and ANQGSEA. The CDR3 runs to 14 residues. V lost 6 bases and J 10 bases, leaving 22 bases between the germline ends. The CDR3 DNA reads as TGCAGCGTGGAGGCGGCAAGGACTAACGGGGAGCAGTTCTTC. As protein: CSVEAARTNGEQFF.

This clone was detected once. The rearrangement links TRBV7-2 to TRBJ1-3; D gene ambiguous. Germline V gene lookup returns CDR1 SGHTA and CDR2 FQGNSA. The CDR3 sequence is 11 residues long. V was shortened by 5 bases and J by 9 bases, with 8 bases between the two germline ends. The CDR3 nucleotides are TGTGCCAGCAGCGCCCGCGGCACCATATATTTT. This sequence encodes CASSARGTIYF. The full variable domain, rest sourced from reference TRBV7-2 and TRBJ1-3, is GAGVSQSPSNKVTEKGKDVELRCDPISGHTALYWYRQSLGQGLEFLIYFQGNSAPDKSGLPSDRFSAERTGGSVSTLTIQRTQQEDSAVYLCASSARGTIYFGEGSWLTVV.

The rearrangement links TRBV12-3 or TRBV12-4 to TRBJ1-5, with no clear D. V lost 3 bases to trimming and J lost 5 bases, with 8 bases between them. The CDR3 length is 13 residues. CDR3 protein: CASSLGVDQPQHF. The CDR3, as DNA: TGTGCCAGCAGTTTGGGAGTGGATCAGCCCCAGCATTTT.

This chain links TRBV7-2 with TRBJ2-2, with D perhaps matching TRBD1 (6 bases). Per germline, CDR1 SGHTA and CDR2 FQGNSA. The CDR3 spans 14 residues. V gave up 5 bases and J gave up 6 bases, with 13 bases separating them. DNA of the CDR3: TGTGCCAGCAGCGAGCGGTGGGGGCCCGGGGAGCTGTTTTTT. It yields the protein CASSERWGPGELFF.

The CDR3 DNA reads TGTGCCAGCAGCGGGAGGGGGGTCAACTATGGCTACACCTTC. Its protein product is CASSGRGVNYGYTF. The rearrangement uses TRBV7-8 and TRBJ1-2; D may be TRBD1 (6 bases). The CDR3 covers 14 residues. Germline CDR1 SGHVS, CDR2 FQNEAQ. V dropped 5 bases and J dropped 2 bases, with 12 bases sitting between them.

CDR3 in amino acids: CASSLDQDRQYF. In DNA form, the CDR3 reads TGTGCCAGCAGCTTAGACCAGGACAGACAGTATTTT. The chain is built from TRBV7-8 and TRBJ2-3, with a possible D match to TRBD1 (6 bases). Trimming cost V 1 base and J 12 bases, with 11 bases left between them. This CDR3 has 12 amino acids. Per germline, CDR1 SGHVS and CDR2 FQNEAQ.

The chain links TRBV5-1 to TRBJ2-3; D might be TRBD1 (5 bases). This CDR3 has 15 amino acids. Germline V lookup: CDR1 SGHRS, CDR2 YFSETQ. The V and J ends lost 4 bases and 0 bases respectively, with 12 bases between them. The CDR3 loop is CASSTGPSSTDTQYF. DNA for the CDR3: TGCGCCAGCAGCACAGGACCGAGCAGCACAGATACGCAGTATTTT.

The chain couples TRBV5-1 to TRBJ1-4; 8 nucleotides align to TRBD1. The germline CDR1 and CDR2 sequences are SGHRS and YFSETQ. There are 15 residues in the CDR3. J lost 6 bases, V lost 3 bases, and 7 bases had no gene match. The DNA for the CDR3 is TGCGCCAGCAGCTCGACAGGGGTAGCTGATGAAAAACTGTTTTTT. This gives the protein CASSSTGVADEKLFF.

The chain is built from TRBV7-2 and TRBJ1-5; 7 bases align to TRBD1. This CDR3 spans 16 amino acids. Trimming removed 1 base from V and 0 bases from J; junction bases left unmatched: 3. Per germline, CDR1 SGHTA and CDR2 FQGNSA. CDR3 sequence (DNA): TGTGCCAGCAGCTTAGGCGGGACAGATAGCAATCAGCCCCAGCATTTT. Translating gives CASSLGGTDSNQPQHF.

The CDR3 DNA reads as TGCAGCGTTGAGGGACAGGGGTTTGGGCAGCCCCAGCATTTT. Encoded protein: CSVEGQGFGQPQHF. The rearrangement uses TRBV29-1 and TRBJ1-5; 10 nucleotides align to TRBD1. The V and J ends lost 3 bases and 7 bases, in that order; junction bases with no gene match: 6. Looked up from germline, CDR1 is SQVTM and CDR2 is ANQGSEA. CDR3 size: 14 residues.

The V and J genes are TRBV7-8 and TRBJ2-2; 8 bases are shared with TRBD1. This CDR3 is 15 amino acids long. Germline trimming cut 1 base from V and 8 bases from J; bases unmatched to any gene: 6. The germline V gene encodes CDR1 SGHVS and CDR2 FQNEAQ. In nucleotides, the CDR3 is TGTGCCAGCAGCTTAGAGGGACAGGTTCGTGGGGAGCTGTTTTTT. Encoded protein: CASSLEGQVRGELFF. Full variable domain (outside the CDR3, taken from reference TRBV7-8 and TRBJ2-2): GAGVSQSPRYKVAKRGQDVALRCDPISGHVSLFWYQQALGQGPEFLTYFQNEAQLDKSGLPSDRFFAERPEGSVSTLKIQRTQQEDSAVYLCASSLEGQVRGELFFGEGSRLTVL.

The chain joins TRBV2 to TRBJ2-3; D may be TRBD1 (6 bases). CDR1 is SNHLY, CDR2 FYNNEI, per germline. The V end lost 4 bases, the J end lost 4 bases, and 12 bases lay between the germline ends. CDR3 length equals 14 residues. CDR3 in amino acids: CASSAQGVADTQYF. In nucleotides, the CDR3 is TGTGCCAGCAGTGCACAGGGAGTGGCAGATACGCAGTATTTT. Filled out from reference TRBV2 and TRBJ2-3, the complete variable domain reads EPEVTQTPSHQVTQMGQEVILRCVPISNHLYFYWYRQILGQKVEFLVSFYNNEISEKSEIFDDQFSVERPDGSNFTLKIRSTKLEDSAMYFCASSAQGVADTQYFGPGTRLTVL.

This chain uses TRBV6-5 with TRBJ1-2, with D possibly being TRBD1 (6 bases). The CDR3 totals 13 residues. The ends were cut back, 5 bases at V and 8 bases at J, with 15 bases in the middle. Germline-derived CDR1 and CDR2 are MNHEY and SVGAGI. The CDR3 region has the DNA TGTGCCAGCAGTACGGGGGGCCTCCTAGGCTACACCTTC. Its translation is CASSTGGLLGYTF.

This clone ranks as medium-sized. The chain combines TRBV4-3 with TRBJ1-6; D is unclear. The V gene lost 3 bases and the J gene lost 0 bases, with 9 bases spanning the gap. Germline CDR1 LGHNA, CDR2 YSLEER. This CDR3 region has 16 residues. CDR3 residues: CASSQSYSSYNSPLHF. The CDR3 bases are TGCGCCAGCAGCCAGTCTTACAGCTCCTATAATTCACCCCTCCACTTT.

The gene calls are TRBV18 and TRBJ1-5; 10 bases are shared with TRBD1. The CDR3 is made up of 14 amino acids. Germline V CDR1 and CDR2: KGHSH, LQKENI. The V gene end was trimmed by 3 bases and the J gene end by 5 bases; junction bases not matched to a gene: 1. The CDR3 region is CASSPTGGHQPQHF. Here the CDR3 DNA reads TGTGCCAGCTCACCGACAGGGGGCCATCAGCCCCAGCATTTT.

This rearrangement joins TRBV5-1 to TRBJ1-2, with TRBD1 identical over 10 bases. This CDR3 contains 15 residues. Germline trimming cut 0 bases from V and 8 bases from J; bases unmatched to any gene: 7. The germline V gene has CDR1 SGHRS and CDR2 YFSETQ. The CDR3 DNA is TGCGCCAGCAGCTTGGTGGGACAGGGGTTTGAGGGCTACACCTTC. Protein product: CASSLVGQGFEGYTF.

The V call is TRBV7-3, the J call TRBJ1-1; TRBD1 matches 10 bases. Germline V gene lookup returns CDR1 SGHTA and CDR2 FQGTGA. This CDR3 is built from 15 residues. The V and J ends lost 4 bases and 4 bases, in that order; junction bases with no gene match: 6. CDR3 residues: CASSYGGQGSTEAFF. The CDR3 bases are TGTGCCAGCAGCTATGGGGGACAGGGGTCCACTGAAGCTTTCTTT.

The CDR3 DNA sequence: TGTGCCAGCAGTAGAGGATATCAGGGGTTACAGCCCCAGCATTTT. Its translation is CASSRGYQGLQPQHF. This chain connects TRBV6-2 or TRBV6-3 to TRBJ1-5; TRBD1 might be the D (6 bases). The CDR3 is 15 amino acids. Germline-derived CDR1 and CDR2 are MNHEY and SVGEGT. V lost 5 bases and J lost 7, with 18 bases in between.

The chain carries TRBV13 and TRBJ2-7, with 8 bases fitting TRBD2. The germline gives CDR1 PRHDT, CDR2 FYEKMQ (reference sequence). Trimming cost V 5 bases and J 4 bases; bases outside gene matches: 4. The CDR3 is 13 amino acids. The CDR3 spells CASSPGGGYEQYF. The CDR3 nucleotides read TGTGCCAGCAGCCCGGGGGGGGGTTACGAGCAGTACTTC.

The rearrangement links TRBV12-5 to TRBJ1-2; tentative D call: TRBD1 (6 bases). Trimming shortened V by 4 bases and J by 6 bases, and 12 bases separated the two germline ends. The CDR3 runs 13 residues. CDR1 is LGHNT, CDR2 FRNRAP, per germline. The CDR3 sequence is CASGSRDNNGYTF. DNA for the CDR3: TGTGCTAGTGGTTCCCGGGACAATAATGGCTACACCTTC.